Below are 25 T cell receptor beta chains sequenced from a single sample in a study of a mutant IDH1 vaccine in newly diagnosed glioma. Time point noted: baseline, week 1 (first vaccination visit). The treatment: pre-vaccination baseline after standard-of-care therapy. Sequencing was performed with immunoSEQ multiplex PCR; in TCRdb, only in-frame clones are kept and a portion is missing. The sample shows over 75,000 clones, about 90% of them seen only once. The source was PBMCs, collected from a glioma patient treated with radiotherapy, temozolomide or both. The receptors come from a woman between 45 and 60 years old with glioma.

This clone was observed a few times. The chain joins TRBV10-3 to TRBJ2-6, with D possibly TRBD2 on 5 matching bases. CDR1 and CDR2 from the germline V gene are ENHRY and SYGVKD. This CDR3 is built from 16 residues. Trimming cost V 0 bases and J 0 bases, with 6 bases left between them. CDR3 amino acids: CAISESEGSGANVLTF. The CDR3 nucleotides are TGTGCCATCAGTGAGTCTGAGGGCTCTGGGGCCAACGTCCTGACTTTC.

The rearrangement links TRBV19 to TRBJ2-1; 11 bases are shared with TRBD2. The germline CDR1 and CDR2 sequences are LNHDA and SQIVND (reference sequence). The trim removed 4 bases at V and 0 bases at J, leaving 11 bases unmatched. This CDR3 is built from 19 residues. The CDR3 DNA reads TGTGCCAGTAGTAGTTCCGGGACTAGCGGCACGAGCTCCTACAATGAGCAGTTCTTC. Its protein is CASSSSGTSGTSSYNEQFF. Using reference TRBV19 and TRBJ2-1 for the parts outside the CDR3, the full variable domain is DGGITQSPKYLFRKEGQNVTLSCEQNLNHDAMYWYRQDPGQGLRLIYYSQIVNDFQKGDIAEGYSVSREKKESFPLTVTSAQKNPTAFYLCASSSSGTSGTSSYNEQFFGPGTRLTVL.

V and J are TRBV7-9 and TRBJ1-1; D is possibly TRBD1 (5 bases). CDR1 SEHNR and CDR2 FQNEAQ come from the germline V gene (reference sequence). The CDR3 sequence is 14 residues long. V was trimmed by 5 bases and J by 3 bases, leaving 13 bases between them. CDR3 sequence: CASSHRQGDTEAFF. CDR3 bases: TGTGCCAGCAGCCACCGTCAGGGCGACACTGAAGCTTTCTTT.

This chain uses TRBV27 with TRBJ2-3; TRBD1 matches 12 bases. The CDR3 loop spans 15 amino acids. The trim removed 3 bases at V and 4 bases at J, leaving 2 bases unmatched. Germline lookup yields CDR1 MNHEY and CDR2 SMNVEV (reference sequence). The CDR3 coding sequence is TGTGCCAGCAGTTTTGGGACAGGGGGCGCAGATACGCAGTATTTT. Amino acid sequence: CASSFGTGGADTQYF.

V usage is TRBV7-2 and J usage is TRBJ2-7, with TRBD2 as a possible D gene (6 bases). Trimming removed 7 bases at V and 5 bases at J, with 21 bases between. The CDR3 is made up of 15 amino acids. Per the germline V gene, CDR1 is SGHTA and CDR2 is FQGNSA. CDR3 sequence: CASTFVGGTGHEQYF. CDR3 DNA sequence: TGTGCCAGCACCTTTGTTGGGGGGACGGGCCACGAGCAGTACTTC.

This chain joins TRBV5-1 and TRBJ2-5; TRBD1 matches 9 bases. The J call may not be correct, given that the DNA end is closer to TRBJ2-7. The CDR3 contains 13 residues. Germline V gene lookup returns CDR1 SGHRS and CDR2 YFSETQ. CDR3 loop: CASSWGTGYEQYF. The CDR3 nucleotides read TGCGCCAGCAGCTGGGGGACAGGGTACGAGCAGTACTTC.

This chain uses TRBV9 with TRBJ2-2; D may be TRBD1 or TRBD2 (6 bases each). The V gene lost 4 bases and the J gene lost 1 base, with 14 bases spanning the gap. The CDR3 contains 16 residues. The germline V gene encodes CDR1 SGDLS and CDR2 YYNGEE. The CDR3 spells CASSPWGRGNTGELFF. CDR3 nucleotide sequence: TGTGCCAGCAGCCCCTGGGGGCGGGGGAACACCGGGGAGCTGTTTTTT.

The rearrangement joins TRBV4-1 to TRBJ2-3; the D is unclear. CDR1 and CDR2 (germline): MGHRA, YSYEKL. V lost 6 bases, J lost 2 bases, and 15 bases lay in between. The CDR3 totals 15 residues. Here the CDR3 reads CASSDQATFTDTQYF. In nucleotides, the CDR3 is TGCGCCAGCAGTGACCAGGCCACGTTCACAGATACGCAGTATTTT.

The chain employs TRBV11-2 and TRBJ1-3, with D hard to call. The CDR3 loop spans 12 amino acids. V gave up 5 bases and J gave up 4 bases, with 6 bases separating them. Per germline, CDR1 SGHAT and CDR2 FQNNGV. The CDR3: CASSATGNTIYF. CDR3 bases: TGTGCCAGCAGCGCTACAGGAAACACCATATATTTT.

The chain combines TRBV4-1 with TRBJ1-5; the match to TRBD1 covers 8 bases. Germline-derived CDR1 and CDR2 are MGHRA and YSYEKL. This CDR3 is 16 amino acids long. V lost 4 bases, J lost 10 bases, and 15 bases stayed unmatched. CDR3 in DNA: TGCGCCAGCAGCCGAACTTGGGCCAGGGGGCCAGAACCCCAGCATTTT. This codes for CASSRTWARGPEPQHF.

This CDR3 reads CASSLPSGTHEQYF. As DNA, the CDR3 is TGTGCCAGCAGTTTGCCTAGCGGGACCCACGAGCAGTACTTC. The rearrangement uses TRBV28 and TRBJ2-7, with 9 bases aligning to TRBD2. Germline V gene data show CDR1 as MDHEN and CDR2 as SYDVKM. CDR3 length: 14 residues. V lost 3 bases and J lost 5; bases outside the gene matches: 5.

The DNA for the CDR3 is TGTGCCAGCTCCTTTACGGGGACTCAGCCAACCTACGAGCAGTACTTC. Translating it yields CASSFTGTQPTYEQYF. J is TRBJ2-7 and V is TRBV18; tentatively, D is TRBD2 (6 bases). Germline V lookup: CDR1 KGHSH, CDR2 LQKENI. The CDR3 is 16 amino acids. V was clipped by 6 bases and J by 2 bases, with 20 bases between them.

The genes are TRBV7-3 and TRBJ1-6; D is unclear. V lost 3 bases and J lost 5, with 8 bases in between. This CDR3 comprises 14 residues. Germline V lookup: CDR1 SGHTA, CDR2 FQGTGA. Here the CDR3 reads CASSLSGDNSPLHF. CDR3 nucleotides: TGTGCCAGCAGCTTGTCCGGTGATAATTCACCCCTCCACTTT.

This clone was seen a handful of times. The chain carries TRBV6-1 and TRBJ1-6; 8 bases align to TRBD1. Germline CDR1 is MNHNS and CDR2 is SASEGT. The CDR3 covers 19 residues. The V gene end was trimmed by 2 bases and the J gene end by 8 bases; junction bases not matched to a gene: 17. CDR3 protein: CASSETGSWGQDVYSPLHF. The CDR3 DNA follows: TGTGCCAGCAGTGAAACCGGATCATGGGGACAGGACGTTTATTCACCCCTCCACTTT.

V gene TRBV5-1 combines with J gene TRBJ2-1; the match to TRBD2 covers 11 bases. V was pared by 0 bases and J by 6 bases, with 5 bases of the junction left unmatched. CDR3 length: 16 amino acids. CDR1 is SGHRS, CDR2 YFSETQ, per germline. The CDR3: CASSLAASGRFNEQFF. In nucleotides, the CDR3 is TGCGCCAGCAGCTTGGCGGCTAGCGGGAGGTTCAATGAGCAGTTCTTC. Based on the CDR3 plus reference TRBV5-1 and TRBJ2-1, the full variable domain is KAGVTQTPRYLIKTRGQQVTLSCSPISGHRSVSWYQQTPGQGLQFLFEYFSETQRNKGNFPGRFSGRQFSNSRSEMNVSTLELGDSALYLCASSLAASGRFNEQFFGPGTRLTVL.

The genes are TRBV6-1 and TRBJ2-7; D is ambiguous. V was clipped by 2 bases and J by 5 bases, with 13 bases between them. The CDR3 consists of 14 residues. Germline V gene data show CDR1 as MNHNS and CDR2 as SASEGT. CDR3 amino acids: CASSELGQADEQYF. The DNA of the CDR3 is TGTGCCAGCAGTGAACTTGGGCAGGCCGACGAGCAGTACTTC.

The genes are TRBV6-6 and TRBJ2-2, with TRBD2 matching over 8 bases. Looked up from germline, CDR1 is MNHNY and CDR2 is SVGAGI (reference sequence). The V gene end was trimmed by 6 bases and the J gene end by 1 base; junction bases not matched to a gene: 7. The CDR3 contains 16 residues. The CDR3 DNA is TGTGCCAGCAGGCGCACTAGCGGAATGAACACCGGGGAGCTGTTTTTT. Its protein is CASRRTSGMNTGELFF.

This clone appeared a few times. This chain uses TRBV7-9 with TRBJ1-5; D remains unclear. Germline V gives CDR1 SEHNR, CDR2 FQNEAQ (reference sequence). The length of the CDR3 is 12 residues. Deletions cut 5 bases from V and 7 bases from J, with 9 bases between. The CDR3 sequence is CASSTVHQPQHF. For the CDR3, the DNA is TGTGCCAGCAGCACCGTTCACCAGCCCCAGCATTTT.

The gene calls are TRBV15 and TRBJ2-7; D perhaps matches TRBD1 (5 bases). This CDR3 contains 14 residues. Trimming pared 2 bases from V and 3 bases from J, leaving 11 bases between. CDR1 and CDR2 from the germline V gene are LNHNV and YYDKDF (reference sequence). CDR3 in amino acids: CATSRQGEGYEQYF. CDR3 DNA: TGTGCCACCAGCAGACAGGGTGAAGGCTACGAGCAGTACTTC.

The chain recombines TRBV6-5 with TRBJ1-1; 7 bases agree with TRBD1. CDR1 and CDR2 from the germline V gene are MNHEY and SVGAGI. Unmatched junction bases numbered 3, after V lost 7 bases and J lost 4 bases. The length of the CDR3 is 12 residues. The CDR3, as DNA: TGTGCCAGCACCCCAGGGGGCACTGAAGCTTTCTTT. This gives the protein CASTPGGTEAFF.

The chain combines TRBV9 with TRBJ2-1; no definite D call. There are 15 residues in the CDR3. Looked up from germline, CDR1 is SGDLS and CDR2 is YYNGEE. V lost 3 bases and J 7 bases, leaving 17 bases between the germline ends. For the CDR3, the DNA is TGTGCCAGCAGCGACGGCGGATTGGGTACTAATGAGCAGTTCTTC. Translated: CASSDGGLGTNEQFF.

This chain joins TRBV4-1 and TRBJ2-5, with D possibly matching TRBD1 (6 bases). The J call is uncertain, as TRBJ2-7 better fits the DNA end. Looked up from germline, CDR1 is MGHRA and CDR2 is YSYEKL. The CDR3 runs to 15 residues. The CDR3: CASSQDYGQYYEQYF. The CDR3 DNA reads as TGCGCCAGCAGCCAAGATTACGGACAGTACTACGAGCAGTACTTC.

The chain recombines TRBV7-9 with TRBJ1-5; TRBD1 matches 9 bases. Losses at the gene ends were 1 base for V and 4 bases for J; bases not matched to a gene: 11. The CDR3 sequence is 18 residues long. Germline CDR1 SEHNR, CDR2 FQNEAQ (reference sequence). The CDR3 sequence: CASSLDHGTGWGNQPQHF. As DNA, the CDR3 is TGTGCCAGCAGCTTAGATCATGGGACAGGGTGGGGAAATCAGCCCCAGCATTTT.

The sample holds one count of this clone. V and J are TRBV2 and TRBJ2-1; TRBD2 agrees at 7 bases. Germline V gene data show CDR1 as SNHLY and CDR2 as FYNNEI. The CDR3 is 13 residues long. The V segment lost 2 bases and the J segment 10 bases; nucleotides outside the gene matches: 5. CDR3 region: CASSEMASGEQFF. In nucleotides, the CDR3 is TGTGCCAGCAGTGAAATGGCTAGCGGAGAGCAGTTCTTC.

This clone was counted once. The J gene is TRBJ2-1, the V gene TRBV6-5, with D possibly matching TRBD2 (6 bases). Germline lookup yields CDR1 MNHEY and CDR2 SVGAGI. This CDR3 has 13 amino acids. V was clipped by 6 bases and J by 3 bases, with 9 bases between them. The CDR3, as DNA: TGTGCCAGCAGGGATAGCGGCTACAATGAGCAGTTCTTC. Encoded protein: CASRDSGYNEQFF.